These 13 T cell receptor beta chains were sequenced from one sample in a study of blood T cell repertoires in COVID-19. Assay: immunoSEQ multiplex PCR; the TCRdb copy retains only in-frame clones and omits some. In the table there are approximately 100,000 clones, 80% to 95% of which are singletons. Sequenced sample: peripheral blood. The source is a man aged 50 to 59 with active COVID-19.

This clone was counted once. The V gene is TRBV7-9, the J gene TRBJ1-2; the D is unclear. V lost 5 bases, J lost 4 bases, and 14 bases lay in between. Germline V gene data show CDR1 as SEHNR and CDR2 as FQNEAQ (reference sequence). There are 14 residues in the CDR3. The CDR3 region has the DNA TGTGCCAGCAGCACCCCAGCGGGGAGCTATGGCTACACCTTC. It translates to CASSTPAGSYGYTF.

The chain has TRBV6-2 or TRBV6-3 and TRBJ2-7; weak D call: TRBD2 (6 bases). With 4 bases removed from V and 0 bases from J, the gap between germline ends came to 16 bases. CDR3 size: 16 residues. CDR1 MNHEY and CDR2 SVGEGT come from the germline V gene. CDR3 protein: CASSSGARRSSYEQYF. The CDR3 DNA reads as TGTGCCAGCAGTTCGGGAGCACGACGGAGCTCCTACGAGCAGTACTTC.

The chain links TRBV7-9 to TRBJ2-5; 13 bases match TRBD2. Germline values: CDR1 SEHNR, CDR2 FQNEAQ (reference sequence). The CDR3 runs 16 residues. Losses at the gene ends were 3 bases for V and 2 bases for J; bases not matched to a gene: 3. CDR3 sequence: CASSLWGLAGQETQYF. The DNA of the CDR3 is TGTGCCAGCAGCTTGTGGGGACTAGCGGGACAAGAGACCCAGTACTTC.

This CDR3 is CASSLEPKSSYEQYF. CDR3 DNA: TGCGCCAGCAGCTTGGAACCGAAGAGCTCCTACGAGCAGTACTTC. The chain couples TRBV5-1 to TRBJ2-7; D not resolved. Germline lookup yields CDR1 SGHRS and CDR2 YFSETQ. The V end was cut by 0 bases, the J end by 0 bases, with 10 bases between. This CDR3 region has 15 residues.

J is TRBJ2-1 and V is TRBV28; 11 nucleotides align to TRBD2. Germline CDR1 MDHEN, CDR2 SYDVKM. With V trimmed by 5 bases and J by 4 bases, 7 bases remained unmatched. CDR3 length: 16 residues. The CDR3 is CASSQLGTSGYNEQFF. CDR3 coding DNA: TGTGCCAGCAGTCAGCTGGGGACTAGCGGTTACAATGAGCAGTTCTTC.

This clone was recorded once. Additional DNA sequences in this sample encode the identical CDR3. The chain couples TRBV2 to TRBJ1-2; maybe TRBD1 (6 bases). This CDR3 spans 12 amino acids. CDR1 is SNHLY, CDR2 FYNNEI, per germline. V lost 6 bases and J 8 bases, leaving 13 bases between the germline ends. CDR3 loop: CASSGGLGGYTF. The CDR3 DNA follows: TGTGCCAGCAGCGGGGGGCTGGGGGGCTACACCTTC.

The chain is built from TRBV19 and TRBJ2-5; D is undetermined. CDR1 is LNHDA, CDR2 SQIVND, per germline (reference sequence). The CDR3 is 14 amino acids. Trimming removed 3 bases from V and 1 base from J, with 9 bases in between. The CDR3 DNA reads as TGTGCCAGTAGTATCCCAGGAACCCAAGAGACCCAGTACTTC. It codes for CASSIPGTQETQYF.

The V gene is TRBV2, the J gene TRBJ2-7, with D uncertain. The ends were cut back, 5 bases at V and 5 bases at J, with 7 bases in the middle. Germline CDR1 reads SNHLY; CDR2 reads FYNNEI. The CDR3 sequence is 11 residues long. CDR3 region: CASSTYHEQYF. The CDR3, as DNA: TGTGCCAGCAGTACCTACCACGAGCAGTACTTC.

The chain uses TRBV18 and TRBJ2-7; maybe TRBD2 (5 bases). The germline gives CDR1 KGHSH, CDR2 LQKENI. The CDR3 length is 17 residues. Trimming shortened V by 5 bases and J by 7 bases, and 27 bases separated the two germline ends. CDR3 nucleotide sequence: TGTGCCAGCTCATCCACCGAGACCGGACGCACAACGGGGGAGCAGTACTTC. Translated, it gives CASSSTETGRTTGEQYF.

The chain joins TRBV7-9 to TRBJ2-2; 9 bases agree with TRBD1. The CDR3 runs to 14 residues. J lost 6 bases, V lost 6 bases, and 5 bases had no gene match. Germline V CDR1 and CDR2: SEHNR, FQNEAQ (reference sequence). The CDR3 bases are TGTGCCAGCAGGCCTGGACAGGGGTCCGGGGAGCTGTTTTTT. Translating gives CASRPGQGSGELFF.

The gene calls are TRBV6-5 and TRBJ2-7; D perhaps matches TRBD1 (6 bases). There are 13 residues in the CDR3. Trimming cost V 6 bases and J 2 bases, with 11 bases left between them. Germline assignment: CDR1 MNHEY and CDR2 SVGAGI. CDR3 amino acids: CASRGTTAYEQYF. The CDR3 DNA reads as TGTGCCAGCAGAGGGACAACCGCCTACGAGCAGTACTTC.

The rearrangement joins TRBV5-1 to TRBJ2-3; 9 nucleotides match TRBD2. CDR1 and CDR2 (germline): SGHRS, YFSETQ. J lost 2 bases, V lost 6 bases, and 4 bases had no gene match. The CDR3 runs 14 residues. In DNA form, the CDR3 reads TGCGCCAGCACCTTAGCGGGAGTCACAGATACGCAGTATTTT. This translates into CASTLAGVTDTQYF.

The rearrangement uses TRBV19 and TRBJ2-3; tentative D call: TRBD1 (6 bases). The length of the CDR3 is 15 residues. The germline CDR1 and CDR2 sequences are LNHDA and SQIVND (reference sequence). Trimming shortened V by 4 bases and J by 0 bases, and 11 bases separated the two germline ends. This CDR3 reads CASSRKGESTDTQYF. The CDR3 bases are TGTGCCAGTAGTAGGAAGGGGGAAAGCACAGATACGCAGTATTTT.